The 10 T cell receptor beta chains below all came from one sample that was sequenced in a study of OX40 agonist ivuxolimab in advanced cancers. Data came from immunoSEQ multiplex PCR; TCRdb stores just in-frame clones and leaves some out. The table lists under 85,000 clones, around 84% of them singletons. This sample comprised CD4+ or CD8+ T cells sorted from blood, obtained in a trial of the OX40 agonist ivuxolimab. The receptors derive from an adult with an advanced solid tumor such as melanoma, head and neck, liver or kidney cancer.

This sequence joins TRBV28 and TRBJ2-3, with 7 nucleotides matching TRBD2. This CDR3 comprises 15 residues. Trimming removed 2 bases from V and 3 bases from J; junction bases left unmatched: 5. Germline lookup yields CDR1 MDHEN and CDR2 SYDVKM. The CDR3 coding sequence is TGTGCCAGCAGTTTAGGGGGGGGACTGACAGATACGCAGTATTTT. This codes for CASSLGGGLTDTQYF.

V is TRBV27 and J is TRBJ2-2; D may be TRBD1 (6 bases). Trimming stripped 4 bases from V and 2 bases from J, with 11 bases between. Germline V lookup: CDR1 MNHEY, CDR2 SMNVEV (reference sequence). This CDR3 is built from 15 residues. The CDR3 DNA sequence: TGTGCCAGCAGTTCCTGGGGACACAACACCGGGGAGCTGTTTTTT. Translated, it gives CASSSWGHNTGELFF.

The DNA for the CDR3 is TGTGCCAGCAGCGCCTTCCCGGGACAGCGCCCCGAGGATACGCAGTATTTT. Translating it yields CASSAFPGQRPEDTQYF. This chain uses TRBV5-6 with TRBJ2-3; the match to TRBD1 covers 7 bases. CDR3 length equals 17 residues. Losses at the gene ends were 4 bases for V and 6 bases for J; bases not matched to a gene: 17. The V gene's germline CDR1 is SGHDT and CDR2 YYEEEE.

CDR3 nucleotide sequence: TGTGCCAGCAGCTTAGGGTCAGAACAGCCCCAGCATTTT. Its protein product is CASSLGSEQPQHF. The chain joins TRBV7-2 to TRBJ1-5; D unresolved. CDR1 is SGHTA, CDR2 FQGNSA, per germline. V lost 1 base to trimming and J lost 7 bases, with 8 bases between them. CDR3 size: 13 residues. Variable domain in full (rest from reference TRBV7-2 and TRBJ1-5): GAGVSQSPSNKVTEKGKDVELRCDPISGHTALYWYRQSLGQGLEFLIYFQGNSAPDKSGLPSDRFSAERTGGSVSTLTIQRTQQEDSAVYLCASSLGSEQPQHFGDGTRLSIL.

Here the CDR3 DNA reads TGCGCCAGCAGCCAACGGGAGGGTAGCGGGTTGGGGGCGAACACCGGGGAGCTGTTTTTT. It yields the protein CASSQREGSGLGANTGELFF. This rearrangement joins TRBV4-1 to TRBJ2-2; 8 nucleotides agree with TRBD2. Trimming at V came to 2 bases and at J to 0 bases, leaving 14 bases not matched to a gene. This CDR3 is 20 amino acids long. In germline, CDR1 is MGHRA, CDR2 YSYEKL.

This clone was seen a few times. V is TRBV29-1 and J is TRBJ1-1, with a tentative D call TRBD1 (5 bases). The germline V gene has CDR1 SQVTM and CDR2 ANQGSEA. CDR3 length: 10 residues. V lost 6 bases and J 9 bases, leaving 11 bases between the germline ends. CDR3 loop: CSVRTTQAFF. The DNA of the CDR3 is TGCAGCGTGAGGACAACCCAAGCTTTCTTT.

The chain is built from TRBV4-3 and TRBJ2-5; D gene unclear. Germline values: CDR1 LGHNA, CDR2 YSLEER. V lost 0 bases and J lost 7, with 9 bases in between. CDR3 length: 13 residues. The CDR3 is CASSQDRGGTQYF. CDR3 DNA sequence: TGCGCCAGCAGCCAAGATCGCGGCGGGACCCAGTACTTC.

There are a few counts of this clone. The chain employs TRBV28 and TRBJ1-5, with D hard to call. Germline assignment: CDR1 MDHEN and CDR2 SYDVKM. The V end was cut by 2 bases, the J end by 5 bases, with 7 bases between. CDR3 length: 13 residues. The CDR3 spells CASSLEEDQPQHF. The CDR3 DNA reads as TGTGCCAGCAGTTTAGAGGAGGATCAGCCCCAGCATTTT. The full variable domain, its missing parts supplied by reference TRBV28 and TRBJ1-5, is DVKVTQSSRYLVKRTGEKVFLECVQDMDHENMFWYRQDPGLGLRLIYFSYDVKMKEKGDIPEGYSVSREKKERFSLILESASTNQTSMYLCASSLEEDQPQHFGDGTRLSIL.

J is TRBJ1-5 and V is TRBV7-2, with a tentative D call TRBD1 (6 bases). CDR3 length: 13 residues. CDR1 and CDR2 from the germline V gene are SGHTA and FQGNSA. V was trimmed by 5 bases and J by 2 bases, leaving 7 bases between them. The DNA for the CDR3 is TGTGCCAGCAGCAACAGGGGCAATCAGCCCCAGCATTTT. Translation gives CASSNRGNQPQHF.

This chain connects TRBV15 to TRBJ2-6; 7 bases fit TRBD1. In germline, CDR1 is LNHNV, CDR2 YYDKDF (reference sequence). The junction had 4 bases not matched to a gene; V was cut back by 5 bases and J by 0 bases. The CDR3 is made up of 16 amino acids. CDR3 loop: CATSYYRGSGANVLTF. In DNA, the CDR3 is TGTGCCACCAGCTACTACAGGGGCTCTGGGGCCAACGTCCTGACTTTC.